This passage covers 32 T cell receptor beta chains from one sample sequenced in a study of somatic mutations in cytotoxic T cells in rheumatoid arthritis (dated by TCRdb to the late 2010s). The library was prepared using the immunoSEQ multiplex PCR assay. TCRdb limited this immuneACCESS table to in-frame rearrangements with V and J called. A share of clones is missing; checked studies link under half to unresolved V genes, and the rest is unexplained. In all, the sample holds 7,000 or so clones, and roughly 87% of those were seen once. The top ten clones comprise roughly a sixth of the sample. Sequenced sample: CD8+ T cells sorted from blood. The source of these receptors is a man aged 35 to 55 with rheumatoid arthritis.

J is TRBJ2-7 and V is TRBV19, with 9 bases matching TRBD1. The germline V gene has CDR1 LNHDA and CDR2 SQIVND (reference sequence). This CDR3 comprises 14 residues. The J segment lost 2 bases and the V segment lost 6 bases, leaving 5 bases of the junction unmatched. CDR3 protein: CASSVGTGTYEQYF. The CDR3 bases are TGTGCCAGTAGCGTAGGGACAGGGACCTACGAGCAGTACTTC.

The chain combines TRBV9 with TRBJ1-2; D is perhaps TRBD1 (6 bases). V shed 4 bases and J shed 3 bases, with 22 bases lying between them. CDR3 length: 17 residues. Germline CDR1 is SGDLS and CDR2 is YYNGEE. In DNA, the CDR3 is TGTGCCAGCAGCTCTACCCCTACAGGGAGGGCACACTATGGCTACACCTTC. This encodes CASSSTPTGRAHYGYTF.

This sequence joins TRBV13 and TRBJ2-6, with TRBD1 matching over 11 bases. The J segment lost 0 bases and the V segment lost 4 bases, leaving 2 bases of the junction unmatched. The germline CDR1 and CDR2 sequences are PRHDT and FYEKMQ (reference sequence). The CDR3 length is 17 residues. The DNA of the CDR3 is TGTGCCAGCAGCTACGGGACAGGGGGCTCTGGGGCCAACGTCCTGACTTTC. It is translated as CASSYGTGGSGANVLTF.

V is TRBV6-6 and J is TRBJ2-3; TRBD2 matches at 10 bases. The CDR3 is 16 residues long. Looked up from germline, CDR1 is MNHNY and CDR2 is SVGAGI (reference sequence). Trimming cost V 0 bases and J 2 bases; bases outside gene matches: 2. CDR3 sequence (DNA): TGTGCCAGCAGTTACTCACTAGCGGGGTACACAGATACGCAGTATTTT. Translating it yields CASSYSLAGYTDTQYF.

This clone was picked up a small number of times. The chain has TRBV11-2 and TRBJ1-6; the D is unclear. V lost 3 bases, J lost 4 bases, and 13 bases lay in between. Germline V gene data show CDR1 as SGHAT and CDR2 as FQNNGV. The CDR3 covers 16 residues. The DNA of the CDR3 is TGTGCCAGCAGCTTGAACGGAGTCGAGTATAATTCACCCCTCCACTTT. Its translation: CASSLNGVEYNSPLHF.

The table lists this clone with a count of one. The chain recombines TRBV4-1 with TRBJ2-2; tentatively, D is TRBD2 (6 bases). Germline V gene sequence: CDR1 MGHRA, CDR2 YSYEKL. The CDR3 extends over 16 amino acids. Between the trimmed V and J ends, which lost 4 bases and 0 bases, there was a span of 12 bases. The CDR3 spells CASSPSRESNTGELFF. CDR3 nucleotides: TGCGCCAGCAGCCCCTCCCGGGAGTCGAACACCGGGGAGCTGTTTTTT.

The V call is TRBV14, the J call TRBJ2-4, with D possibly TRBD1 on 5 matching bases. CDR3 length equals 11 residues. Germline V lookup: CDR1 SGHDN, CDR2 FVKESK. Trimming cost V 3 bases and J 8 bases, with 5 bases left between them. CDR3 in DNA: TGTGCCAGCAGCCAGGGGCACATTCAGTACTTC. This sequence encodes CASSQGHIQYF. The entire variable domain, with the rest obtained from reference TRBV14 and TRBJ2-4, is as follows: EAGVTQFPSHSVIEKGQTVTLRCDPISGHDNLYWYRRVMGKEIKFLLHFVKESKQDESGMPNNRFLAERTGGTYSTLKVQPAELEDSGVYFCASSQGHIQYFGAGTRLSVL.

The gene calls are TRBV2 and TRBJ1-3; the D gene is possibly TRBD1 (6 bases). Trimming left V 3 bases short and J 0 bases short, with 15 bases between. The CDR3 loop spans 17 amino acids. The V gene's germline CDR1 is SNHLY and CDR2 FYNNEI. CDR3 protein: CASSERQAPNSGNTIYF. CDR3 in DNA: TGTGCCAGCAGTGAGAGACAGGCACCCAACTCTGGAAACACCATATATTTT.

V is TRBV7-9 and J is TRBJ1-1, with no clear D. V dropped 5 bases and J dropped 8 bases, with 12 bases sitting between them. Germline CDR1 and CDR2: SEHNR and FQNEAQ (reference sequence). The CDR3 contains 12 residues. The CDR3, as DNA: TGTGCCAGCAGCGACCAAGCGGAAGAAGCTTTCTTT. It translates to CASSDQAEEAFF.

The CDR3 DNA follows: TGTGCCAGCAGCCCGGAGGACAGGCCCAACTATGGCTACACCTTC. The encoded protein is CASSPEDRPNYGYTF. The rearrangement uses TRBV7-9 and TRBJ1-2, with TRBD1 matching 7 bases. Unmatched junction bases numbered 8, after V lost 5 bases and J lost 2 bases. Germline V gives CDR1 SEHNR, CDR2 FQNEAQ (reference sequence). The CDR3 length is 15 residues.

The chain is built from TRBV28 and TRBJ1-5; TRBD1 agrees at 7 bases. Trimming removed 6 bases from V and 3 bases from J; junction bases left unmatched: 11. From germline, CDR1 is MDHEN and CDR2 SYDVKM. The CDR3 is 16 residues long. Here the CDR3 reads CASREERTGDNQPQHF. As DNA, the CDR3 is TGTGCCAGCAGAGAAGAAAGGACAGGAGACAATCAGCCCCAGCATTTT.

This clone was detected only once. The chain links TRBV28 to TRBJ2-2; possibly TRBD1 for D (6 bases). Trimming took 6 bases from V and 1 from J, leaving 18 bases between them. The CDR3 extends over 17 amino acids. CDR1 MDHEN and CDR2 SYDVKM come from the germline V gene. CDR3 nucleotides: TGTGCCAGCAGAGAAATAAGCGACAGGATGAACACCGGGGAGCTGTTTTTT. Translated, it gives CASREISDRMNTGELFF. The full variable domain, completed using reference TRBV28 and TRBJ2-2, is DVKVTQSSRYLVKRTGEKVFLECVQDMDHENMFWYRQDPGLGLRLIYFSYDVKMKEKGDIPEGYSVSREKKERFSLILESASTNQTSMYLCASREISDRMNTGELFFGEGSRLTVL.

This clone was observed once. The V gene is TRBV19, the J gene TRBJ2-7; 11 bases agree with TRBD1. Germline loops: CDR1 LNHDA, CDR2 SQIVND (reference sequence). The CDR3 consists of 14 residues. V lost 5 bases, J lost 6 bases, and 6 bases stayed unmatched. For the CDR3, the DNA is TGTGCCAGTAGTGTTGGACAGGGGGCGCCCGAGCAGTACTTC. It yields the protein CASSVGQGAPEQYF.

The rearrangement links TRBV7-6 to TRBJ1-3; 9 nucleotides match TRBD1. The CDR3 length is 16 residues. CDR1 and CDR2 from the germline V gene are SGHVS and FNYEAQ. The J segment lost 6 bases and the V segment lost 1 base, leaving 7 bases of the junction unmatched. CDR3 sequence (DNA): TGTGCCAGCAGCTTAGAGGGACAGGGACTCGAAAACACCATATATTTT. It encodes CASSLEGQGLENTIYF.

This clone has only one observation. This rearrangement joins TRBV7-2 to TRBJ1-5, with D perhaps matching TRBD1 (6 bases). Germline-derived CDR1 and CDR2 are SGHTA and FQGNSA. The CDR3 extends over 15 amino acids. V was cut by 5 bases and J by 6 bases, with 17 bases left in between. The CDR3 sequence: CASSAAGGDGQPQHF. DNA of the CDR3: TGTGCCAGCAGCGCAGCGGGGGGCGACGGTCAGCCCCAGCATTTT.

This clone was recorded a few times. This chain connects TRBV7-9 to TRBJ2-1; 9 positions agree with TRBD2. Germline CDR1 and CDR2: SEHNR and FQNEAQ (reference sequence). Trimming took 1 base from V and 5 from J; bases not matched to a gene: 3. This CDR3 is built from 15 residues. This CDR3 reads CASSLGLAGNNEQFF. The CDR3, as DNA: TGTGCCAGCAGCTTAGGCCTAGCGGGGAACAATGAGCAGTTCTTC.

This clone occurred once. CDR3 sequence (DNA): TGTGCCAGCAGTTCCTTTGACAGGGATTGGACTGAAGCTTTCTTT. Translated, it gives CASSSFDRDWTEAFF. The rearrangement joins TRBV28 to TRBJ1-1; 7 positions agree with TRBD1. The ends lost 4 bases at V and 5 bases at J; junction bases unmatched: 10. This CDR3 has 15 residues. The germline V gene has CDR1 MDHEN and CDR2 SYDVKM. Supplemented by reference TRBV28 and TRBJ1-1, the full variable domain reads DVKVTQSSRYLVKRTGEKVFLECVQDMDHENMFWYRQDPGLGLRLIYFSYDVKMKEKGDIPEGYSVSREKKERFSLILESASTNQTSMYLCASSSFDRDWTEAFFGQGTRLTVV.

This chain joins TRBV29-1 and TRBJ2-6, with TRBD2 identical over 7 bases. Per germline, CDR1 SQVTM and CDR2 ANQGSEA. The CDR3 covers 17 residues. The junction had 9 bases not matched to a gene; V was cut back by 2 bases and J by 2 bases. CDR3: CSVETRWEGAGANVLTF. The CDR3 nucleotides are TGCAGCGTTGAAACTCGGTGGGAGGGCGCTGGGGCCAACGTCCTGACTTTC.

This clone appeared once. CDR3 bases: TGTGCCAGCTCCGGGACAGGGGGGTCTGGGGCCAACGTCCTGACTTTC. Its translation is CASSGTGGSGANVLTF. This chain links TRBV19 with TRBJ2-6; TRBD1 matches 11 bases. J lost 1 base, V lost 9 bases, and 5 bases had no gene match. The CDR3 length is 16 residues. CDR1 and CDR2 (germline): LNHDA, SQIVND (reference sequence).

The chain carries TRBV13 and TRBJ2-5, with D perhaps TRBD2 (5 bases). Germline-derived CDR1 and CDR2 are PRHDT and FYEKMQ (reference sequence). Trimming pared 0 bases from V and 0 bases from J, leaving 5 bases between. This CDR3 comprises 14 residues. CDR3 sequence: CASSLGSDQETQYF. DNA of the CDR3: TGTGCCAGCAGCTTAGGTAGCGACCAAGAGACCCAGTACTTC.

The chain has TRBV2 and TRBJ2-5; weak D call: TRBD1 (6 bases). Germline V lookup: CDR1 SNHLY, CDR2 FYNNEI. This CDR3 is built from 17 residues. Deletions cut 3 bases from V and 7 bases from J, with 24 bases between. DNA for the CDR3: TGTGCCAGCAGTGACCCATCCCAGGGTCAGGGGTTCGGGACCCAGTACTTC. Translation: CASSDPSQGQGFGTQYF.

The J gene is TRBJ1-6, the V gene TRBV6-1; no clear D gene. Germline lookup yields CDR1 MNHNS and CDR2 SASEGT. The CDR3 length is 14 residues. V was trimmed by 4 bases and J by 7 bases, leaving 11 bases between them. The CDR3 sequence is CASSVVLSNSPLHF. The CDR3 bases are TGTGCCAGCAGTGTCGTCCTGTCCAATTCACCCCTCCACTTT.

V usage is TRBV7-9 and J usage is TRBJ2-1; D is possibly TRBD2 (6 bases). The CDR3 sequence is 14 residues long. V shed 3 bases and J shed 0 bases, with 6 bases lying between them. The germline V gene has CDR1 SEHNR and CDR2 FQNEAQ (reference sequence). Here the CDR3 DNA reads TGTGCCAGCAGCTTGACTAGCTCCTACAATGAGCAGTTCTTC. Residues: CASSLTSSYNEQFF.

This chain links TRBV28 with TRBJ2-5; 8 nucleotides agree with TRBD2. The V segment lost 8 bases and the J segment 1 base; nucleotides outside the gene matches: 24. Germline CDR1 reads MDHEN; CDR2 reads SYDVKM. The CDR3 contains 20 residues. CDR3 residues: CASPRGERSGGNPFQETQYF. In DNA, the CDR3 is TGTGCCAGCCCCCGAGGGGAGAGGAGCGGGGGAAACCCCTTCCAAGAGACCCAGTACTTC.

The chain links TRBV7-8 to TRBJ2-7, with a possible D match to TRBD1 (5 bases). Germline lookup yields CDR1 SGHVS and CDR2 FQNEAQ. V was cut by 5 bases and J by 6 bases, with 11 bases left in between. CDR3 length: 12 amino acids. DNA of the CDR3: TGTGCCAGCAGCCGGCCAGGGCGCGAGCAGTACTTC. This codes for CASSRPGREQYF.

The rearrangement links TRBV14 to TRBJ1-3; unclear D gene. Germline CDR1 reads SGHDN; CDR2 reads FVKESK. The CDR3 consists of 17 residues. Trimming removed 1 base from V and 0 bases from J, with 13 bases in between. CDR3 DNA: TGTGCCAGCAGCCAAGTTCCGCAGACATCCTCTGGAAACACCATATATTTT. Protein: CASSQVPQTSSGNTIYF. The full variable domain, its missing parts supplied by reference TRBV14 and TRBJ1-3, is EAGVTQFPSHSVIEKGQTVTLRCDPISGHDNLYWYRRVMGKEIKFLLHFVKESKQDESGMPNNRFLAERTGGTYSTLKVQPAELEDSGVYFCASSQVPQTSSGNTIYFGEGSWLTVV.

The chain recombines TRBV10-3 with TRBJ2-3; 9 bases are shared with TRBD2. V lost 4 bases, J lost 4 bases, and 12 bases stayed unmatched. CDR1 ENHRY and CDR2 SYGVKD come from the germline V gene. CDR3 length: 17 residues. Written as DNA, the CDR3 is TGTGCCATCAGTGGGGGGGTTAGCGGGGGCGGCGCAGATACGCAGTATTTT. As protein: CAISGGVSGGGADTQYF.

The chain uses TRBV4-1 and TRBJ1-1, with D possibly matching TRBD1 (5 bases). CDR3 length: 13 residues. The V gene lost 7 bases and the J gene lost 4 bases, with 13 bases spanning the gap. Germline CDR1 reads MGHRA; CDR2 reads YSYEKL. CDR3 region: CASIGRGGTEAFF. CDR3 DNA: TGCGCCAGCATTGGTCGCGGGGGCACTGAAGCTTTCTTT.

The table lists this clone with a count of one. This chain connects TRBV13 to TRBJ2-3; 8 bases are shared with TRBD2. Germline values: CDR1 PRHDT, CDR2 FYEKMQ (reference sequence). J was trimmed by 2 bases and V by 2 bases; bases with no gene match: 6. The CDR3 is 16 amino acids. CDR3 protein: CASSLWVSGITDTQYF. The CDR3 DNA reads TGTGCCAGCAGCTTATGGGTTAGCGGGATCACAGATACGCAGTATTTT.

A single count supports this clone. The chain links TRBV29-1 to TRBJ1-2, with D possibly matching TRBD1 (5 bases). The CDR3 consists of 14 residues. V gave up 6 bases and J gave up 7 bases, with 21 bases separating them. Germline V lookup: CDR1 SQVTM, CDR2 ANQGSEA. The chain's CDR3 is CSVPQTQGMGGYTF. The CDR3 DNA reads TGCAGCGTCCCCCAAACGCAGGGTATGGGTGGCTACACCTTC.

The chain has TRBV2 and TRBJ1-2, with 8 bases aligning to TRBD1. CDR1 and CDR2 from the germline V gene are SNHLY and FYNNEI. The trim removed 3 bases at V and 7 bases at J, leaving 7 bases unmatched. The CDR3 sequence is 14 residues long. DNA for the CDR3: TGTGCCAGCAGTGATGGCAGGGGGCGAGGTGGCTACACCTTC. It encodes CASSDGRGRGGYTF.

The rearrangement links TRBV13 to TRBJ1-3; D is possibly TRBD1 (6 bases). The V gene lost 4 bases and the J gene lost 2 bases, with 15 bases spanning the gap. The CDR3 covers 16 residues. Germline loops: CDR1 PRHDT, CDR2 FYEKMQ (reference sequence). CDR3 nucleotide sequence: TGTGCCAGCAGCTGGGGAATACAGGGTCCTGGAAACACCATATATTTT. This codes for CASSWGIQGPGNTIYF.